Listed below are T cell receptor beta chains from one sample, sequenced in a study of blood T cell repertoires in COVID-19. Assay used: immunoSEQ multiplex PCR; TCRdb lists only in-frame clones, some missing. The sample contains about 63,000 clones, about 91% of which appear only once. Sequencing was carried out using peripheral blood. Receptor source: a man over 45 with active COVID-19. Both conserved end residues are part of each CDR3. D genes are given only for firm matches. The listing skips clone size in some rows; elsewhere it reads once, few, many or a size class.

d_gene: NA; abundance: NA; j_gene: TRBJ1-3; v_gene: TRBV7-9; CDR3nt: TGTGCCAGCAGCCCCCGCGCGGGGCTTATGGAAAACACCATATATTTT; CDR3aa: CASSPRAGLMENTIYF
d_gene: NA; abundance: once; j_gene: TRBJ1-3; v_gene: TRBV6-1; CDR3nt: TGTGCCAGCAGTGAATTCGGGAGTAGGAACACCATATATTTT; CDR3aa: CASSEFGSRNTIYF
d_gene: NA; abundance: NA; j_gene: TRBJ2-2; v_gene: TRBV4-2; CDR3nt: TGTGCCAGCAGCCAAAGATTATCGAGCACCGGGGAGCTGTTTTTT; CDR3aa: CASSQRLSSTGELFF
d_gene: NA; abundance: NA; j_gene: TRBJ1-5; v_gene: TRBV4-2; CDR3nt: TGTGCCAGCAGCCAAGAGTTACCAGGGGTTCAGCCCCAGCATTTT; CDR3aa: CASSQELPGVQPQHF
d_gene: TRBD1; abundance: NA; j_gene: TRBJ1-2; v_gene: TRBV28; CDR3nt: TGTGCCAGCAGAGTAACAGGGGGGGGCTACACCTTC; CDR3aa: CASRVTGGGYTF
d_gene: TRBD2; abundance: NA; j_gene: TRBJ2-1; v_gene: TRBV7-8; CDR3nt: TGTGCCAGCAGCCAAGCGGCCCTAGCGGGAGTTTTTCGGCTGGTGGATGAGCAGTTCTTC; CDR3aa: CASSQAALAGVFRLVDEQFF
d_gene: NA; abundance: NA; j_gene: TRBJ2-1; v_gene: TRBV7-6; CDR3nt: TGTGCCAGCAGCGGAGGTTTGCGGAGCGGCCGGACGGATGAGCAGTTCTTC; CDR3aa: CASSGGLRSGRTDEQFF
d_gene: NA; abundance: NA; j_gene: TRBJ1-2; v_gene: TRBV6-5; CDR3nt: TGTGCCAGCCTACCTCTGGGGGGAAGCTATGGCTACACCTTC; CDR3aa: CASLPLGGSYGYTF
d_gene: NA; abundance: NA; j_gene: TRBJ2-3; v_gene: TRBV19; CDR3nt: TGTGCCAGTAAAGCGACAGGAAAGGCAGATACGCAGTATTTT; CDR3aa: CASKATGKADTQYF
d_gene: NA; abundance: NA; j_gene: TRBJ1-1; v_gene: TRBV5-3; CDR3nt: TGTGCCAGAACCAATGGAACAGGGATGAACACTGAAGCTTTCTTT; CDR3aa: CARTNGTGMNTEAFF
d_gene: NA; abundance: NA; j_gene: TRBJ2-5; v_gene: TRBV28; CDR3nt: TGTGCCAGCAGTTTCACCGGACGAGGGTGGGAGACCCAGTACTTC; CDR3aa: CASSFTGRGWETQYF
d_gene: NA; abundance: NA; j_gene: TRBJ2-7; v_gene: TRBV7-5; CDR3nt: TGTGTCAGAAGCTTAGCCACCAGGTGCTCCTACGAGCAGTACTTC; CDR3aa: CVRSLATRCSYEQYF
d_gene: TRBD1; abundance: NA; j_gene: TRBJ2-7; v_gene: TRBV6-2/TRBV6-3; CDR3nt: TGTGCCAGCAGTCCCGGACAGGCGAGCTCCTACGAGCAGTACTTC; CDR3aa: CASSPGQASSYEQYF
d_gene: TRBD2; abundance: NA; j_gene: TRBJ2-5; v_gene: TRBV5-1; CDR3nt: TGCGCCAGCAGCTTGTCCGGGACTAGCGAAGAGACCCAGTACTTC; CDR3aa: CASSLSGTSEETQYF
d_gene: TRBD1; abundance: NA; j_gene: TRBJ2-1; v_gene: TRBV28; CDR3nt: TGTGCCAGCAGTTTCATGGGCAGGGGGCTATGGTCCTACAATGAGCAGTTCTTC; CDR3aa: CASSFMGRGLWSYNEQFF
d_gene: NA; abundance: once; j_gene: TRBJ1-3; v_gene: TRBV29-1; CDR3nt: TGCAGCGTTGAAGATGGAGGGGTCCGGGGTGGAAACACCATATATTTT; CDR3aa: CSVEDGGVRGGNTIYF
d_gene: NA; abundance: NA; j_gene: TRBJ2-6; v_gene: TRBV5-1; CDR3nt: TGCGCCAGCAGCTCAACGGTGGACGGGGCTGGGGCCAACGTCCTGACTTTC; CDR3aa: CASSSTVDGAGANVLTF
d_gene: NA; abundance: NA; j_gene: TRBJ2-2; v_gene: TRBV6-5; CDR3nt: TGTGCCAGCAGTTACTCCGCGGGGGCCCTAACCGGGGAGCTGTTTTTT; CDR3aa: CASSYSAGALTGELFF
d_gene: TRBD2; abundance: NA; j_gene: TRBJ2-3; v_gene: TRBV6-1; CDR3nt: TGTGCCAGCAGTGAACGGACTAGCGGAAGCACAGATACGCAGTATTTT; CDR3aa: CASSERTSGSTDTQYF
d_gene: TRBD2; abundance: once; j_gene: TRBJ2-3; v_gene: TRBV12-3/TRBV12-4; CDR3nt: TGTGCCAGCAGTAGGACTAGTCCACCCGCGCAGTATTTT; CDR3aa: CASSRTSPPAQYF
d_gene: NA; abundance: NA; j_gene: TRBJ1-4; v_gene: TRBV15; CDR3nt: TGTGCCACCAGCAGAGACAGGGCGGCTAATGAAAAACTGTTTTTT; CDR3aa: CATSRDRAANEKLFF
d_gene: TRBD1; abundance: once; j_gene: TRBJ2-1; v_gene: TRBV5-6; CDR3nt: TGTGCCAGCAGCTTCACAAATAGCCGGGACAGGGCCTACAATGAGCAGTTCTTC; CDR3aa: CASSFTNSRDRAYNEQFF
d_gene: NA; abundance: NA; j_gene: TRBJ2-3; v_gene: TRBV28; CDR3nt: TGTGCCAGCAGTTCGAGGTCTGATACGCAGTATTTT; CDR3aa: CASSSRSDTQYF
d_gene: TRBD2; abundance: NA; j_gene: TRBJ2-5; v_gene: TRBV7-8; CDR3nt: TGTGCCAGCAGCTTCACGTTAGGGCTAGCGGGCGATCAAGAGACCCAGTACTTC; CDR3aa: CASSFTLGLAGDQETQYF
d_gene: TRBD1; abundance: NA; j_gene: TRBJ2-2; v_gene: TRBV4-1; CDR3nt: TGCGCCAGCAGCTTGACGACAGGGGTAAACACCGGGGAGCTGTTTTTT; CDR3aa: CASSLTTGVNTGELFF
d_gene: NA; abundance: NA; j_gene: TRBJ2-7; v_gene: TRBV19; CDR3nt: TGTGCCAGTAGTATAGGAGGAGGTACCTACGAGCAGTACTTC; CDR3aa: CASSIGGGTYEQYF
d_gene: TRBD2; abundance: NA; j_gene: TRBJ2-7; v_gene: TRBV27; CDR3nt: TGTGCCAGCAGTTTACTGGGACTAGCGGGAGTCGAGCAGTACTTC; CDR3aa: CASSLLGLAGVEQYF
d_gene: TRBD1; abundance: NA; j_gene: TRBJ1-2; v_gene: TRBV28; CDR3nt: TGTGCCAGCAGTTCCCGGGACAGGGATGGCTACACCTTC; CDR3aa: CASSSRDRDGYTF
d_gene: NA; abundance: NA; j_gene: TRBJ2-7; v_gene: TRBV7-8; CDR3nt: TGTGCCAGCACCCAAGAGGGAGGCCTCCCCTACGAGCAGTACTTC; CDR3aa: CASTQEGGLPYEQYF
d_gene: NA; abundance: NA; j_gene: TRBJ1-4; v_gene: TRBV28; CDR3nt: TGTGCCAGCAGTTTAGTTACGTGGGGGCGCGATGAAAAACTGTTTTTT; CDR3aa: CASSLVTWGRDEKLFF
d_gene: TRBD1; abundance: once; j_gene: TRBJ1-2; v_gene: TRBV18; CDR3nt: TGTGCCAGCTCACCTCTTGACAGGGACTATGGCTACACCTTC; CDR3aa: CASSPLDRDYGYTF
d_gene: TRBD1; abundance: NA; j_gene: TRBJ1-2; v_gene: TRBV6-5; CDR3nt: TGTGCCAGCAGCGGTCCCGGGACAGGGAAGGGTACCTTC; CDR3aa: CASSGPGTGKGTF
d_gene: NA; abundance: NA; j_gene: TRBJ2-5; v_gene: TRBV5-6; CDR3nt: TGTGCCAGCAGCTTCGCCCAGGGGGAGACCCAGTACTTC; CDR3aa: CASSFAQGETQYF
d_gene: TRBD1; abundance: NA; j_gene: TRBJ2-2; v_gene: TRBV9; CDR3nt: TGTGCCAGCAGCGTAGGGACAGGGCCCACCGGGGAGCTGTTTTTT; CDR3aa: CASSVGTGPTGELFF
d_gene: NA; abundance: NA; j_gene: TRBJ1-2; v_gene: TRBV27; CDR3nt: TGTGCCAGCAGTTCTTCCGACCCCAGACAGCTATTTTATGGCTACACCTTC; CDR3aa: CASSSSDPRQLFYGYTF
d_gene: TRBD2; abundance: NA; j_gene: TRBJ2-1; v_gene: TRBV10-3; CDR3nt: TGTGCCATCAGTGAGTCTGACGTGGGGGGGAATGAGCAGTTCTTC; CDR3aa: CAISESDVGGNEQFF
d_gene: NA; abundance: NA; j_gene: TRBJ1-3; v_gene: TRBV18; CDR3nt: TGTGCCAGCTCAGGGGCACGAAGTGGAAACACCATATATTTT; CDR3aa: CASSGARSGNTIYF
d_gene: NA; abundance: NA; j_gene: TRBJ1-1; v_gene: TRBV29-1; CDR3nt: TGCAGCGTTGAAGACAGGGGTAGGAGCACTGAAGCTTTCTTT; CDR3aa: CSVEDRGRSTEAFF
d_gene: NA; abundance: NA; j_gene: TRBJ1-6; v_gene: TRBV28; CDR3nt: TGTGCCAGTGTTGGCGGGGGCTGGTCACCCCTCCACTTT; CDR3aa: CASVGGGWSPLHF
d_gene: NA; abundance: NA; j_gene: TRBJ2-1; v_gene: TRBV7-2; CDR3nt: TGTGCCAGCAGCTTAGCGGTAGGTGGGAGCTCCTACAATGAGCAGTTCTTC; CDR3aa: CASSLAVGGSSYNEQFF
d_gene: NA; abundance: once; j_gene: TRBJ2-1; v_gene: TRBV12-3/TRBV12-4; CDR3nt: TGTGCCAGCAGCCATGGAGCGGGCAATGAGCAGTTCTTC; CDR3aa: CASSHGAGNEQFF
d_gene: TRBD2; abundance: NA; j_gene: TRBJ2-7; v_gene: TRBV4-1; CDR3nt: TGCGCCAGCAGCCCCATTTTTAGCGGGGAGCAGTACTTC; CDR3aa: CASSPIFSGEQYF
d_gene: NA; abundance: NA; j_gene: TRBJ2-5; v_gene: TRBV12-3/TRBV12-4; CDR3nt: TGTGCCAGCAGTTTAGTCCAGCGAGAGCGCCAGTACTTC; CDR3aa: CASSLVQRERQYF
d_gene: NA; abundance: NA; j_gene: TRBJ2-3; v_gene: TRBV27; CDR3nt: TGTGCCAGCAGTATCCGACAGACGATCCCTAGCACAGATACGCAGTATTTT; CDR3aa: CASSIRQTIPSTDTQYF
d_gene: TRBD2; abundance: NA; j_gene: TRBJ2-3; v_gene: TRBV28; CDR3nt: TGTGCCAGCAGTTTAGGTCGGGGGGGGGCAGATACGCAGTATTTT; CDR3aa: CASSLGRGGADTQYF
d_gene: TRBD1; abundance: once; j_gene: TRBJ2-3; v_gene: TRBV7-9; CDR3nt: TGTGCCAGCAGTCATACAGGGGGCAGTCCAGATACGCAGTATTTT; CDR3aa: CASSHTGGSPDTQYF
d_gene: NA; abundance: NA; j_gene: TRBJ1-2; v_gene: TRBV4-1; CDR3nt: TGCGCCAGCAGCCCGGGGGGGACAACTAACTATGGCTACACCTTC; CDR3aa: CASSPGGTTNYGYTF
d_gene: NA; abundance: NA; j_gene: TRBJ2-1; v_gene: TRBV12-5; CDR3nt: TGTGCTAGTGGTTTGGGGGGCGTCTACTCCAATGAGCAGTTCTTC; CDR3aa: CASGLGGVYSNEQFF